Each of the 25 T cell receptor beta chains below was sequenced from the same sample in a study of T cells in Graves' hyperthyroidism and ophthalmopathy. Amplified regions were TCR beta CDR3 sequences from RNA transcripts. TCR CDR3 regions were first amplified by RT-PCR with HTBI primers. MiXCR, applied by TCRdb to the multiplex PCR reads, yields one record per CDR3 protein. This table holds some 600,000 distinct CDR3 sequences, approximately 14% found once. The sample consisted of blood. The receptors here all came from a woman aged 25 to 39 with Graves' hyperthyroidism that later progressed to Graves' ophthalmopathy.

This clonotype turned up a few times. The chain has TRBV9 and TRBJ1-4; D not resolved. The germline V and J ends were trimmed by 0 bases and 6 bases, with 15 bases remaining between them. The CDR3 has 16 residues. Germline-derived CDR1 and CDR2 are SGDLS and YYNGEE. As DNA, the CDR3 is TGTGCCAGCAGCGTAGATGCGACCCTGGAGTATGAAAAACTGTTTTTT. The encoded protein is CASSVDATLEYEKLFF.

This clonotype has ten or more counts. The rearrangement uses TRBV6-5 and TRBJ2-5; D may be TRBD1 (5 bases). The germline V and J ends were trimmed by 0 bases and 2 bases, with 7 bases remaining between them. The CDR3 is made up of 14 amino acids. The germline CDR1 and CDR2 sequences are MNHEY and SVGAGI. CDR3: CASSYSGAQETQYF. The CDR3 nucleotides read TGTGCCAGCAGTTACTCAGGGGCTCAAGAGACCCAGTACTTC.

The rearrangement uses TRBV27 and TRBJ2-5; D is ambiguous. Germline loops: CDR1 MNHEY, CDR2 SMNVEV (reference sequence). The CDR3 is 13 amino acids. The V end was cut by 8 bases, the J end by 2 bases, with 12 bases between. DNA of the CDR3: TGTGCCAGCGGACCCAGGCTGCAAGAGACCCAGTACTTC. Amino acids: CASGPRLQETQYF.

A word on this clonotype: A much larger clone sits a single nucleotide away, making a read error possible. This CDR3 is CASSSPGLAGLQTYNEQFF. In nucleotides, the CDR3 is TGTGCCAGCAGTTCACCCGGACTAGCGGGCCTCCAAACCTACAATGAGCAGTTCTTC. The chain employs TRBV27 and TRBJ2-1; 11 nucleotides match TRBD2. The germline gives CDR1 MNHEY, CDR2 SMNVEV (reference sequence). V gave up 4 bases and J gave up 2 bases; unmatched junction bases: 13. The CDR3 is made up of 19 amino acids.

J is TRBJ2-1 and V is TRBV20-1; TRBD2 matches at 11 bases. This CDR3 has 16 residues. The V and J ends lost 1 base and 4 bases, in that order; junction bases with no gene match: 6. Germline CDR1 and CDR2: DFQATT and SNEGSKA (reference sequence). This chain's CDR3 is CSARVPTSGIYNEQFF. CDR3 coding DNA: TGCAGTGCTAGAGTACCGACTAGCGGGATTTACAATGAGCAGTTCTTC.

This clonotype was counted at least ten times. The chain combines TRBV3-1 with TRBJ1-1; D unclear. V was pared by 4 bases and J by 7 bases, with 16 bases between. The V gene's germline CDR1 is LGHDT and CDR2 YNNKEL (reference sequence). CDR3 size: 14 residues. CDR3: CASSPPNRGNEAFF. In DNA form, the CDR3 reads TGTGCCAGCAGCCCCCCAAATCGCGGAAATGAAGCTTTCTTT.

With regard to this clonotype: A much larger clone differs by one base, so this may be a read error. The DNA for the CDR3 is TGTGCCAGCAGGGAGATAGGAGGGGACACTGAAGCTTCCTTT. Protein product: CASREIGGDTEASF. V gene TRBV11-3 combines with J gene TRBJ1-1, with D maybe TRBD1 (6 bases). The germline gives CDR1 SGHNT, CDR2 YENEEA. The length of the CDR3 is 14 residues.

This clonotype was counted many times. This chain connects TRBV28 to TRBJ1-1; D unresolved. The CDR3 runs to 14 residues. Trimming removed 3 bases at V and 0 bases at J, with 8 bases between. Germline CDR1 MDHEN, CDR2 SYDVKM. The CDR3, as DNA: TGTGCCAGCAGTTTGTGGCCGCTGAACACTGAAGCTTTCTTT. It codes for CASSLWPLNTEAFF. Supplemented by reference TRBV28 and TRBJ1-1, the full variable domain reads DVKVTQSSRYLVKRTGEKVFLECVQDMDHENMFWYRQDPGLGLRLIYFSYDVKMKEKGDIPEGYSVSREKKERFSLILESASTNQTSMYLCASSLWPLNTEAFFGQGTRLTVV.

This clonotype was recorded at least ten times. The CDR3 is CASRGQLGGYF. In DNA, the CDR3 is TGTGCCAGCCGGGGCCAACTCGGGGGGTACTTC. The chain couples TRBV28 to TRBJ2-4; D possibly corresponds to TRBD2 (6 bases). Per germline, CDR1 MDHEN and CDR2 SYDVKM. The CDR3 sequence is 11 residues long. The ends were cut back, 8 bases at V and 15 bases at J, with 17 bases in the middle.

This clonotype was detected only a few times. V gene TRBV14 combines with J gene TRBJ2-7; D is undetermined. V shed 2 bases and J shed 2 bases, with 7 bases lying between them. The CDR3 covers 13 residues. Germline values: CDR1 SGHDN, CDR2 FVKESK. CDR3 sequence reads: CASSQFNTYEQYF. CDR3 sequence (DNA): TGTGCCAGCAGCCAATTTAACACCTACGAGCAGTACTTC.

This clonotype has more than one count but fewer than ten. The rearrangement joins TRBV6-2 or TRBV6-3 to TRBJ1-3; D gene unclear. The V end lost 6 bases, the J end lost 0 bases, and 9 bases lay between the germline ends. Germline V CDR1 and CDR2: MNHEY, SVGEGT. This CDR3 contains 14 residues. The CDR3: CASRKWSSGNTIYF. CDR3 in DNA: TGTGCCAGCAGGAAATGGAGCTCTGGAAACACCATATATTTT.

The CDR3 coding sequence is TGTGCCAGCAGGGCTCCAGGGAGACTTCAGCCCCAGCATTTT. This gives the protein CASRAPGRLQPQHF. The V gene is TRBV28, the J gene TRBJ1-5, with a tentative D call TRBD1 (5 bases). V lost 6 bases to trimming and J lost 6 bases, with 15 bases between them. Germline CDR1 MDHEN, CDR2 SYDVKM. The CDR3 runs 14 residues.

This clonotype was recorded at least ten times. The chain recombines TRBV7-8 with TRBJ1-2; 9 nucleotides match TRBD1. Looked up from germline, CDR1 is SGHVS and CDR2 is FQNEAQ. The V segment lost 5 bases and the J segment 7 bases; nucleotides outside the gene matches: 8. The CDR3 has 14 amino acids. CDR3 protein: CASSLPTGGSGYTF. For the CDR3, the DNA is TGTGCCAGCAGCCTACCTACAGGGGGCAGTGGCTACACCTTC.

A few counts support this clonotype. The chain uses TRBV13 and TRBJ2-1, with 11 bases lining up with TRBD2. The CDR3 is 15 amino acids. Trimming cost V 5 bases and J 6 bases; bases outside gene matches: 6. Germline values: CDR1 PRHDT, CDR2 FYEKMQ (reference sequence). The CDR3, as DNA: TGTGCCAGCAGCCCTACTAGCGGGGGACGCAATGAGCAGTTCTTC. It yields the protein CASSPTSGGRNEQFF.

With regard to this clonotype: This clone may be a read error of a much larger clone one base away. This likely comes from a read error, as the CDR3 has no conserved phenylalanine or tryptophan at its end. CDR3 DNA: TGCGCCAGCAGCTTGACTACTAGCGGGAGCTACGAGCAGTACCTC. Amino acids: CASSLTTSGSYEQYL. V is TRBV5-1 and J is TRBJ2-7, with TRBD2 matching 11 bases. Germline-derived CDR1 and CDR2 are SGHRS and YFSETQ. V dropped 1 base and J dropped 3; count of bases not matched to a gene: 3. The CDR3 has 15 residues.

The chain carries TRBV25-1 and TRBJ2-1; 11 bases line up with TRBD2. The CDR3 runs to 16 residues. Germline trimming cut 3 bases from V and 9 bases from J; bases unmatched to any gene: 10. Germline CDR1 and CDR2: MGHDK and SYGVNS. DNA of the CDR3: TGTGCCAGCAGTGAGAGTAGCGGGAGGGCCGGGTCTGAGCAGTTCTTC. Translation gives CASSESSGRAGSEQFF.

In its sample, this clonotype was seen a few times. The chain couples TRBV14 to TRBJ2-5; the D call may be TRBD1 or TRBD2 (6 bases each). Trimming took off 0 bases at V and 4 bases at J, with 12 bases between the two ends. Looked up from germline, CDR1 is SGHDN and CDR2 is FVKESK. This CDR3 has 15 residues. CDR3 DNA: TGTGCCAGCAGCCAAGACGGGGGCGGACTAGAGACCCAGTACTTC. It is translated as CASSQDGGGLETQYF.

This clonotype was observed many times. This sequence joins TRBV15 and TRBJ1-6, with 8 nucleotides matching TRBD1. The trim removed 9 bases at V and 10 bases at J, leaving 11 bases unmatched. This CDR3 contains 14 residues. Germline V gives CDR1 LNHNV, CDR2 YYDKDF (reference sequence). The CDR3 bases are TGTGCCACAACCGGAGGACAGGGATGGTCACCCCTCCACTTT. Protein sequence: CATTGGQGWSPLHF.

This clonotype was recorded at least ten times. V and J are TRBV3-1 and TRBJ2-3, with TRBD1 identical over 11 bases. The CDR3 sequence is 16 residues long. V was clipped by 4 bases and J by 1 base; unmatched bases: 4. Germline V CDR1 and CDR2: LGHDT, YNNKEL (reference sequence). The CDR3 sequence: CASSRLGQGGTDTQYF. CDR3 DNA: TGTGCCAGCAGCCGTCTGGGACAGGGGGGCACAGATACGCAGTATTTT.

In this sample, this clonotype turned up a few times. In DNA, the CDR3 is TGTGCCAGCAGTTTGTTTTCCGGGACAGGGGCCCCTGGAAACACCATATATTTT. This sequence encodes CASSLFSGTGAPGNTIYF. The chain has TRBV28 and TRBJ1-3; 10 bases are a match to TRBD1. The V gene's germline CDR1 is MDHEN and CDR2 SYDVKM. The CDR3 consists of 18 residues. Trimming took 3 bases from V and 2 from J; bases not matched to a gene: 10.

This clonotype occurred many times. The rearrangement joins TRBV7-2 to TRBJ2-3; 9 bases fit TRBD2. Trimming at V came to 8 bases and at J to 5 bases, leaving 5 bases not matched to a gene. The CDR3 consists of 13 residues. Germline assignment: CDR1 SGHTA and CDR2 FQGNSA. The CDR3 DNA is TGTGCCAGCCGAAGACTAGCGGAAGATACGCAGTATTTT. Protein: CASRRLAEDTQYF.

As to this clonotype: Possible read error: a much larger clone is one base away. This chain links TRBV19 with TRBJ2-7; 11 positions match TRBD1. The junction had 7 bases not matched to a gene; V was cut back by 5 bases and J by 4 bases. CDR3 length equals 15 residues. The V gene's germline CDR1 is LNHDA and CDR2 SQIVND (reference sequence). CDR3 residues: CASSGGTGGIYEQYF. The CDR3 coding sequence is TGTGCCAGTAGTGGAGGGACAGGGGGTATTTACGAGCAGTACTTC.

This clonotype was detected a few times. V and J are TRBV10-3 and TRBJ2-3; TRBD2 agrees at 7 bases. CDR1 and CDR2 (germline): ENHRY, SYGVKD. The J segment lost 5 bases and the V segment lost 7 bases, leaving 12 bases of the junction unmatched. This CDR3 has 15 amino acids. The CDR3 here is CAITESLAAGDTQYF. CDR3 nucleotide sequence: TGTGCCATCACCGAAAGCCTAGCGGCGGGAGATACGCAGTATTTT.

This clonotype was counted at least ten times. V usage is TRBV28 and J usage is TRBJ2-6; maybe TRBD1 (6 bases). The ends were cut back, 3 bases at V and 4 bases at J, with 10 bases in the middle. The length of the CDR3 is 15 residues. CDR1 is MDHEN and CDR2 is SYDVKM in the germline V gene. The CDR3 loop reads CASSFEGTGANVLTF. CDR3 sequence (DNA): TGTGCCAGCAGTTTTGAGGGGACAGGGGCCAACGTCCTGACTTTC.

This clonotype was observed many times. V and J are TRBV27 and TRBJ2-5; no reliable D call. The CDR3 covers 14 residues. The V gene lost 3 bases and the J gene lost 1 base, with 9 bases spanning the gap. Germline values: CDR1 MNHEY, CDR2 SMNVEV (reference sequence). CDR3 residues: CASSFGILQETQYF. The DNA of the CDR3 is TGTGCCAGCAGTTTTGGGATACTCCAAGAGACCCAGTACTTC.